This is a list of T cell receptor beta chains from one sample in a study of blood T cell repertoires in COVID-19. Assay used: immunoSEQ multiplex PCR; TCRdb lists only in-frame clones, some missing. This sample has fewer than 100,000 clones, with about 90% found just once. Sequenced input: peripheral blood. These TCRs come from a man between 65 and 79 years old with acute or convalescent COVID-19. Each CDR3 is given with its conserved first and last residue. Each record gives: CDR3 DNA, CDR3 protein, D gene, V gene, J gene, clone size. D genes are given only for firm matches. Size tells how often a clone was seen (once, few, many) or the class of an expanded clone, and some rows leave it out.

TGTGCCAGCAGCTTAGCGTCGCTACAGGCTGCTGGAAACACCATATATTTT	CASSLASLQAAGNTIYF	-	TRBV7-8	TRBJ1-3	once
TGTGCCAGTAGCCCGACAGGGAGGAACACTGAAGCTTTCTTT	CASSPTGRNTEAFF	TRBD1	TRBV19	TRBJ1-1	few
TGTGCCAGCAGAAGAGAGGACACAGATACGCAGTATTTT	CASRREDTDTQYF	-	TRBV6-5	TRBJ2-3	-
TGTGCCAGCACCCAGGGGGCGGGGGGGTCCTACAATGAGCAGTTCTTC	CASTQGAGGSYNEQFF	-	TRBV5-4	TRBJ2-1	-
TGCGCCAGCAAGGAAGGGACAGGGAGCTCTAACTATGGCTACACCTTC	CASKEGTGSSNYGYTF	TRBD1	TRBV5-1	TRBJ1-2	-
TGTGCCAGCAGTTTACGAGAGTGGGAGACCCAGTACTTC	CASSLREWETQYF	-	TRBV12-3/TRBV12-4	TRBJ2-5	-
TGTGCCAGCAGTGAACAGGGTGAAACCCAATTTGATGGCTACACCTTC	CASSEQGETQFDGYTF	-	TRBV2	TRBJ1-2	-
TGCAGCGTTCAGGAGGGGGCAGCCCCTAGCTCCTACGAGCAGTACTTC	CSVQEGAAPSSYEQYF	-	TRBV29-1	TRBJ2-7	-
TGTGCCAGCAGTTCAGGGTTAGCCAAAAACATTCAGTACTTC	CASSSGLAKNIQYF	-	TRBV27	TRBJ2-4	few
TGCGCCAGCAGCTGGAGCGGGGCAGGGAATGAGCAGTTCTTC	CASSWSGAGNEQFF	TRBD2	TRBV5-1	TRBJ2-1	-
TGTGCCTGGACTGGACTGAATAATTCACCCCTCCACTTT	CAWTGLNNSPLHF	-	TRBV30	TRBJ1-6	-
TGTGCCAGCAGGGACACGGGGACAGGCACCGGGGAGCTGTTTTTT	CASRDTGTGTGELFF	TRBD1	TRBV3-1/TRBV3-2	TRBJ2-2	-
TGTGCCAGCAGCCGGTGGGGAGCAACAGATACGCAGTATTTT	CASSRWGATDTQYF	-	TRBV3-1/TRBV3-2	TRBJ2-3	-
TGTGCCAGCAGTTTATTCCGACAGAACACTGAAGCTTTCTTT	CASSLFRQNTEAFF	-	TRBV28	TRBJ1-1	-
TGTGCCATCAGTGAGTCGCGGGGGGGAAACAATGAGCAGTTCTTC	CAISESRGGNNEQFF	TRBD2	TRBV10-3	TRBJ2-1	-
TGTGCCAGCAGCCTTTACAGGGAGGGGGGAGCTGGCTACACCTTC	CASSLYREGGAGYTF	-	TRBV7-2	TRBJ1-2	once
TGTGCCAGCAGACCTCACGGGACAGAACCTATAGCCAATCAGCCCCAGCATTTT	CASRPHGTEPIANQPQHF	TRBD1	TRBV28	TRBJ1-5	-
TGCGCCAGCAGCCCGAAAGGCGGAGGACTAGCGGGGGGCACAGATACGCAGTATTTT	CASSPKGGGLAGGTDTQYF	TRBD2	TRBV5-1	TRBJ2-3	once
TGTGCCAGCAGTGAGACCGGGGATAGCAATCAGCCCCAGCATTTT	CASSETGDSNQPQHF	-	TRBV3-1/TRBV3-2	TRBJ1-5	few
TGTGCCAGCAGTGGACAGGGCCCCTACGAGCAGTACTTC	CASSGQGPYEQYF	TRBD1	TRBV2	TRBJ2-7	-
TGTGCCATCAGCCTACGGGACTTGCCTGGAGGGCAGTTCTTC	CAISLRDLPGGQFF	-	TRBV10-3	TRBJ2-1	-
TGTGCCAGCAGCCAGGAGTACAATGAGCAGTTCTTC	CASSQEYNEQFF	-	TRBV3-1/TRBV3-2	TRBJ2-1	-
TGTGCTAGTGGTTTGGCAGCGGGGGGGCCCTACAATGAGCAGTTCTTC	CASGLAAGGPYNEQFF	TRBD2	TRBV12-5	TRBJ2-1	-
TGTGCCAGCAGTTCCGACCAGGGGCTGTATAATTCACCCCTCCACTTT	CASSSDQGLYNSPLHF	-	TRBV6-5	TRBJ1-6	-
TGTGCCAGCAGCCAGGGGACAGGGACCTACGAGCAGTACTTC	CASSQGTGTYEQYF	TRBD1	TRBV5-6	TRBJ2-7	-
TGTGCCAGCAGTCTCACAGGGGGTGATGGCTACACCTTC	CASSLTGGDGYTF	TRBD1	TRBV7-8	TRBJ1-2	-
TGTGCCAGCGCCATCGGGGGGGGGACCCAGTACTTC	CASAIGGGTQYF	TRBD2	TRBV28	TRBJ2-5	-
TGTGCCAGTCAACAGGGGGCCGGTCAGTACTTC	CASQQGAGQYF	TRBD1	TRBV19	TRBJ2-4	-
TGTGCCAGCAGCTCGGGACAGGGTGTAGGTGGCTACACCTTC	CASSSGQGVGGYTF	TRBD1	TRBV7-8	TRBJ1-2	few
TGCAGCGTTCCTGGACTAGCGGTAGGGGAGACCCAGTACTTC	CSVPGLAVGETQYF	TRBD2	TRBV29-1	TRBJ2-5	-
TGTGCCAGCAGCGTAAGTGGCACCTATGGCTACACCTTC	CASSVSGTYGYTF	-	TRBV9	TRBJ1-2	-
TGTGCCAGCAGTTTAGGCCTAGAGAACACCGGGGAGCTGTTTTTT	CASSLGLENTGELFF	-	TRBV6-5	TRBJ2-2	-
TGTGCCAGCAGCGAGATGGGGGGGAAAGAAAAACTGTTTTTT	CASSEMGGKEKLFF	-	TRBV5-6	TRBJ1-4	-